This T cell receptor (beta chain) originates from a study of metastatic and nonmetastatic thyroid tumors. Study-level findings and limits: It was reportedly found that TCR beta diversity was significantly higher in malignant thyroid tumors than in benign nodules, a difference seen in both blood and tumor samples.

None of the patients had undergone any treatment ahead of thyroid surgery. TCRdb re-analyzed the PCR reads using MiXCR. The table shows 5,500 to 6,000 clones, with about 25% occurring only once. Regarding this clone: Its target is unknown. Its ends do not fully match the called genes, so a read error is possible.

CDR1 SGHRS and CDR2 YFSETQ come from the germline V gene. There are 14 residues in the CDR3. This chain links TRBV5-1 with TRBJ1-1, with 10 nucleotides matching TRBD1. The TCR originated in a male donor with papillary thyroid cancer or a benign thyroid nodule (not recorded which). Some clones in this sample may be carry-over from other donors' samples. The specimen was adjacent normal tissue. For the CDR3, the DNA is TGCGCCAGCAGCGAGGGACAGGGGACGTCTGAAGCTTTTTTT. Translation: CASSEGQGTSEAFF.